The rows below give T cell receptor beta chains drawn from one sample of a study of radiotherapy plus CTLA-4 blockade in lung cancer. TCRdb's copy holds only in-frame clones and misses some; the assay was immunoSEQ multiplex PCR. The sample includes some 67,000 clones, 70% to 80% of them seen just once. The sequencing here drew on peripheral blood, taken from a patient treated with radiotherapy plus ipilimumab. All receptors come from a human donor with non-small cell lung cancer whose response to radiotherapy plus ipilimumab could not be evaluated. Some clones in this sample may be carry-over from other donors' samples. CDR3s include the opening cysteine and the closing phenylalanine or tryptophan. Each record gives: CDR3 DNA, CDR3 protein, D gene, J gene, V gene, clone size. A D gene is named only where the DNA matches it firmly. Expanded clones are given a class, and other clones once, few, many or no size at all.

TGCGCCAGCAGTAAAACAGGGGACACAGATACGCAGTATTTT,CASSKTGDTDTQYF,TRBD1,TRBJ2-3,TRBV5-1,.
TGTGCCAGCAGCACCCTACCGGGACAGGCAGCTTTCTTT,CASSTLPGQAAFF,TRBD1,TRBJ1-1,TRBV7-9,.
TGTGCCAGCAGTCTTTTCGGACAGCTAGCCAAAAACATTCAGTACTTC,CASSLFGQLAKNIQYF,.,TRBJ2-4,TRBV6-6,.
TGTGCCACCAGCAGAGATCTGAGGCAGAACTATGGCTACACCTTC,CATSRDLRQNYGYTF,.,TRBJ1-2,TRBV15,.
TGCGCCAGCAGCTTGGAGGGACAGGGGGGGGTGGAGACCCAGTACTTC,CASSLEGQGGVETQYF,TRBD1,TRBJ2-5,TRBV5-1,.
TGTGCCAGCAGCGTAGTTCAGACGGAGACGCAGTATTTT,CASSVVQTETQYF,.,TRBJ2-3,TRBV9,few
TGTGCCAGCAGCTTTAGGGACAGGCCCAATCAGCCCCAGCATTTT,CASSFRDRPNQPQHF,TRBD1,TRBJ1-5,TRBV5-6,.
TGCAGCGTGCGGGGGGGGGTCACAGATACGCAGTATTTT,CSVRGGVTDTQYF,TRBD2,TRBJ2-3,TRBV29-1,.
TGTGCCAGCAGCTTACAGGGCTCAACTAATGAAAAACTGTTTTTT,CASSLQGSTNEKLFF,.,TRBJ1-4,TRBV5-6,.
TGTGCCAGCAGCTTAAGGGGGAGTCAACTGAGGGAAAAACTGTTTTTT,CASSLRGSQLREKLFF,.,TRBJ1-4,TRBV5-4,.
TGTGCCAGCTCACCAGGGACAACGTCCTACGAGCAGTACTTC,CASSPGTTSYEQYF,.,TRBJ2-7,TRBV18,.
TGTGCCAGCAGTTTAAGGAGCTCCTACAATGAGCAGTTCTTC,CASSLRSSYNEQFF,.,TRBJ2-1,TRBV27,.
TGTGCCAGCAGTATGTCCGGACTGACCTCTGGAAACACCATATATTTT,CASSMSGLTSGNTIYF,.,TRBJ1-3,TRBV28,.
TGTGCCAGCAGCGTCGGACAGGGAACTGGAAACACCATATATTTT,CASSVGQGTGNTIYF,TRBD1,TRBJ1-3,TRBV9,.
TGTGCCAGCAGCGCCCGGGGACACTCGAAGGGCGACGAGCAGTACTTC,CASSARGHSKGDEQYF,.,TRBJ2-7,TRBV9,.
TGTGCCAGCAGCTTAGTCCGGGACAGGGCGGGCTACACCTTC,CASSLVRDRAGYTF,TRBD1,TRBJ1-2,TRBV11-2,.
TGTGCCAGCACTCCCGGTCACAGTCTTTACGAGCAGTACTTC,CASTPGHSLYEQYF,.,TRBJ2-7,TRBV28,.
TGTGCCAGTAGTCGGGGGGGGCACACAGATACGCAGTATTTT,CASSRGGHTDTQYF,TRBD2,TRBJ2-3,TRBV19,.
TGCGCCAGCAGCTCTATCCCGGGAGGGGCAAACACTGAAGCTTTCTTT,CASSSIPGGANTEAFF,.,TRBJ1-1,TRBV5-1,.
TGTGCCAGCAGTGAATCACCGCCGGGGTCACAAGAGACCCAGTACTTC,CASSESPPGSQETQYF,.,TRBJ2-5,TRBV6-1,.
TGTGCTAGCAGCTTAGGGCCCAGCCTAGCGGCCTTCACAGATACGCAGTATTTT,CASSLGPSLAAFTDTQYF,TRBD2,TRBJ2-3,TRBV7-7,.
TGCGCCAGCAGCTTGGGGATAGGGACAGGTACCTACAATGAGCAGTTCTTC,CASSLGIGTGTYNEQFF,TRBD1,TRBJ2-1,TRBV5-1,few